This T cell receptor (beta chain) was captured by sequencing in a study of T cells after yellow fever vaccination. The study's findings and limits: A small proportion of clonotypes was detected in both the CD4 and CD8 compartments.

There are many counts of this clonotype. Its antigen remains unknown. V was trimmed by 5 bases and J by 6 bases, leaving 14 bases between them. The CDR3 loop spans 13 amino acids. Germline V lookup: CDR1 SGHTA, CDR2 FQGNSA. The study made its TCR cDNA through 5'RACE template switching. That step introduced a universal primer site along with UMIs. One entry per CDR3 protein, called by TCRdb with MiXCR from the 5' RACE reads. The table records 150,000 or so distinct CDR3 sequences, roughly 6.7% of them present only once. The sample consisted of CD4+ T cells sorted from PBMCs, taken 10 days after the yellow fever booster vaccination. The chain carries TRBV7-2 and TRBJ2-7; a weak D match, TRBD1 (5 bases). This TCR was recovered from a man under 40 who received the YFV17D yellow fever vaccine. The CDR3 DNA sequence: TGTGCCAGCAGCCCTAATGGGGCTTCCGAGCAGTACTTC. It translates to CASSPNGASEQYF.